The TCR beta chain under discussion was sequenced for a study of cytomegalovirus exposure and HLA in healthy donors. Overall study: Unique TCRs from HLA-typed donors, 85 million to 100 million of them, were held in an early data release. The Caucasian-associated ancestry cluster held 65% to 90% of under 450 genotyped donors.

The J segment lost 5 bases and the V segment lost 3 bases, leaving 7 bases of the junction unmatched. Germline CDR1 and CDR2: LNHDA and SQIVND (reference sequence). CDR3 length: 16 residues. The PCR employed 60 Vbeta primers together with 13 Jbeta primers. Sequencing was performed with immunoSEQ multiplex PCR; in TCRdb, only in-frame clones are kept and a portion is missing. The sample's table shows tens of thousands of clones. This receptor was obtained from a female donor in good health and CMV-seropositive. The sequenced sample consisted of PBMCs. The chain employs TRBV19 and TRBJ2-1; 10 bases align to TRBD2. CDR3 DNA: TGTGCCAGTAGTATCTACGGACTAGCGGCCGACAATGAGCAGTTCTTC. Protein: CASSIYGLAADNEQFF.